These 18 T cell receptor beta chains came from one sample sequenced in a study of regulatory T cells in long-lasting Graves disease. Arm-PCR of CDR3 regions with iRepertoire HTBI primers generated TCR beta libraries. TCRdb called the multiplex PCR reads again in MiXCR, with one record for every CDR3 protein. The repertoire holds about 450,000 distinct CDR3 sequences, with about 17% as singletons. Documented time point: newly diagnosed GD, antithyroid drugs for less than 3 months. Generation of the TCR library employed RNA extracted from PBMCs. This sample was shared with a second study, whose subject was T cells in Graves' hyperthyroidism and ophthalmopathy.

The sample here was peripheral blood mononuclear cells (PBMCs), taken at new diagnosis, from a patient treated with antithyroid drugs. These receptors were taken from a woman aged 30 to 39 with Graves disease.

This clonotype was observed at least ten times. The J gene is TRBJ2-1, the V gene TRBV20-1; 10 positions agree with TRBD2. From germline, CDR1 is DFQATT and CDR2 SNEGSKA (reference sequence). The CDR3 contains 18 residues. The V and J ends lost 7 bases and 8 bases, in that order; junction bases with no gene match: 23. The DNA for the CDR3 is TGCAGTGTCAGAGCGCCCTACAGCGGGAGGGGTACGGGGGATGAGCAGTTCTTC. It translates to CSVRAPYSGRGTGDEQFF.

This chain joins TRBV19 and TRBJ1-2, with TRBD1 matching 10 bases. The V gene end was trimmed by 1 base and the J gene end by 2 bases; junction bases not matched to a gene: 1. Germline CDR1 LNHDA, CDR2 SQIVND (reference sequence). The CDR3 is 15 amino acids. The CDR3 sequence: CASSIGQGANYGYTF. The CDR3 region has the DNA TGTGCCAGTAGTATAGGACAGGGGGCAAACTATGGCTACACCTTC. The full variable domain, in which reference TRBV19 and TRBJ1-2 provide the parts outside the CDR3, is DGGITQSPKYLFRKEGQNVTLSCEQNLNHDAMYWYRQDPGQGLRLIYYSQIVNDFQKGDIAEGYSVSREKKESFPLTVTSAQKNPTAFYLCASSIGQGANYGYTFGSGTRLTVV.

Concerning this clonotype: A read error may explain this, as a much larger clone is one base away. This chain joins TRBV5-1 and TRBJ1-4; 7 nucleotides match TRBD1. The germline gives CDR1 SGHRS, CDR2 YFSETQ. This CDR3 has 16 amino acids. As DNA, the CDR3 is TGCGCCAGCAGCTTCGAAGGGGGCAGTCTTAATGAAAATCTGTTTTTT. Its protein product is CASSFEGGSLNENLFF.

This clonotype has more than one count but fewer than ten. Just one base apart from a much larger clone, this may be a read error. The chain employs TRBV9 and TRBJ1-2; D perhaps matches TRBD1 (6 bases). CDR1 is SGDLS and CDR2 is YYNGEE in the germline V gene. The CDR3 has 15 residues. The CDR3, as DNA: TGTGCCAGCAGCGAGAGGGGGGAGTACAATCATGGCCACACCTTC. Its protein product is CASSERGEYNHGHTF.

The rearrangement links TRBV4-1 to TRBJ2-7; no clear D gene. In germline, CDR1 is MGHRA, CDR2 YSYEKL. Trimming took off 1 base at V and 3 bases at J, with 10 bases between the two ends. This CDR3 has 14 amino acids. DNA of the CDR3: TGCGCCAGCAGCCAAGTTAGGCGTGACTACGAGCAGTACTTC. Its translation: CASSQVRRDYEQYF.

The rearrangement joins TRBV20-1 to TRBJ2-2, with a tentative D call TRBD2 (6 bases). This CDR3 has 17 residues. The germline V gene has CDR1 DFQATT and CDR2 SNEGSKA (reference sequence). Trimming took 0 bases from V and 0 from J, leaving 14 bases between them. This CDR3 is CSARDSTGLSNTGELFF. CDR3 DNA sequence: TGCAGTGCTAGAGATAGCACGGGACTTTCGAACACCGGGGAGCTGTTTTTT.

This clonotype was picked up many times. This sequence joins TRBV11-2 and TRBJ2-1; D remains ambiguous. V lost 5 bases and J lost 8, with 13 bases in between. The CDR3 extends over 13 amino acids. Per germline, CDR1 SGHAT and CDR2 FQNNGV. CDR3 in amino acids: CASSPIGHDEQFF. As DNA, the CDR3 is TGTGCCAGCAGCCCAATAGGTCACGATGAGCAGTTCTTC.

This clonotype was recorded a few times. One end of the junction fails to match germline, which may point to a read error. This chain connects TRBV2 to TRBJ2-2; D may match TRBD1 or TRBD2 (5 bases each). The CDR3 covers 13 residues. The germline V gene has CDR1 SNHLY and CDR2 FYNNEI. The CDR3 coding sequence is TGTGCCAGCAGTGAGAGGGGAACCGGGGAGCTGTCTTTT. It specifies CASSERGTGELSF. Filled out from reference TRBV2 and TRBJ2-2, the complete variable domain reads EPEVTQTPSHQVTQMGQEVILRCVPISNHLYFYWYRQILGQKVEFLVSFYNNEISEKSEIFDDQFSVERPDGSNFTLKIRSTKLEDSAMYFCASSERGTGELSFGEGSRLTVL.

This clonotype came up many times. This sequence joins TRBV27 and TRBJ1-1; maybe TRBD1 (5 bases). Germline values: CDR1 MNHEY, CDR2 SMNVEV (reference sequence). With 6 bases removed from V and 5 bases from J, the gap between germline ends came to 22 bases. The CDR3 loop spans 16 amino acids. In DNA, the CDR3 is TGTGCCAGCAGCTCAGAACTGACAGCAAGCAGAACTGAAGCTTTCTTT. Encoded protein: CASSSELTASRTEAFF.

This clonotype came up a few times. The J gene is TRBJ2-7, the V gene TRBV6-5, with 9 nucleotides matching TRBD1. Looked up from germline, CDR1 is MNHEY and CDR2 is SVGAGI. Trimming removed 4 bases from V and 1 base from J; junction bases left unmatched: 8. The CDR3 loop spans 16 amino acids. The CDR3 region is CASSSSGTGSSYEQYF. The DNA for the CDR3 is TGTGCCAGCAGTTCCTCCGGGACAGGGAGTTCCTACGAGCAGTACTTC.

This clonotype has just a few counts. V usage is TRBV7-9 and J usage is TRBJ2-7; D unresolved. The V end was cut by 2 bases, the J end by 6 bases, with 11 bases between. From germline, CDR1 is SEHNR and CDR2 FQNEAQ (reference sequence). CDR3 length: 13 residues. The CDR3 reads CASSLSLMGEQYF. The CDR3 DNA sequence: TGTGCCAGCAGCTTATCCCTCATGGGCGAGCAGTACTTC.

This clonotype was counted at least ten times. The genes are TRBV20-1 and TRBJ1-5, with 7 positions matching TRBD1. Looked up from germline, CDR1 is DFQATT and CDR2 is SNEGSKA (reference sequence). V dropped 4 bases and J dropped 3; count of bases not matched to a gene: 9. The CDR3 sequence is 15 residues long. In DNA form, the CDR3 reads TGCAGTGCTACGCCCGGGACAGTATACAATCAGCCCCAGCATTTT. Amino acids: CSATPGTVYNQPQHF.

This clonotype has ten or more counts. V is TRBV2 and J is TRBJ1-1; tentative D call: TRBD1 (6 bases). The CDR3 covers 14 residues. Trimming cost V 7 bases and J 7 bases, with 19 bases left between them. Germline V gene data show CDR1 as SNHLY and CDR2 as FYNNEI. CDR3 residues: CASTSGGEGGEAFF. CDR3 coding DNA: TGTGCCAGCACCTCCGGAGGGGAAGGGGGTGAAGCTTTCTTT.

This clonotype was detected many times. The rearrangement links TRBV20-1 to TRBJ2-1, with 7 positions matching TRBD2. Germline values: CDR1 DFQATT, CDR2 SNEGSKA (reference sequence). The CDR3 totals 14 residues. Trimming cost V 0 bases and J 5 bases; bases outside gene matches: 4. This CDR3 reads CSARDHLADNEQFF. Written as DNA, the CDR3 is TGCAGTGCTAGAGACCACCTAGCGGACAATGAGCAGTTCTTC.

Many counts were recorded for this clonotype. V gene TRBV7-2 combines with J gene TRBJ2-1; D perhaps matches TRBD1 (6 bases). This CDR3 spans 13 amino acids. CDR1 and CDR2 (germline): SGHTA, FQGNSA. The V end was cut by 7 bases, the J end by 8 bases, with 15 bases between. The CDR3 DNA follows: TGTGCCAGCACTCGTCCGGGACAATATGAGCAGTTCTTC. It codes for CASTRPGQYEQFF.

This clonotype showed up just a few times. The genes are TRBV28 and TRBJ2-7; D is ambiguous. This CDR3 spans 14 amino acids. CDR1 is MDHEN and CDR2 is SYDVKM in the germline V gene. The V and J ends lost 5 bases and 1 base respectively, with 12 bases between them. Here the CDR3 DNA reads TGTGCCAGCAGTCGACCCCGCATTTCCTACGAGCAGTACTTC. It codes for CASSRPRISYEQYF.

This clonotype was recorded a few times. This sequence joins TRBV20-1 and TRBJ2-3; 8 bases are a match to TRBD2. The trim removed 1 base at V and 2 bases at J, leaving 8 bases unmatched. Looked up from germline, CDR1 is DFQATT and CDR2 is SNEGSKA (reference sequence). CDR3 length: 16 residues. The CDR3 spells CSARVFAGGNTDTQYF. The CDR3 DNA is TGCAGTGCTAGAGTGTTTGCGGGAGGAAACACAGATACGCAGTATTTT.

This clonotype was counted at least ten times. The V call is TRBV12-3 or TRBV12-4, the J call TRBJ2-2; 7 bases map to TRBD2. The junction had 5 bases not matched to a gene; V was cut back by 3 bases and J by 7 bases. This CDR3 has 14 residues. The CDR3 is CASSFGTNGGELFF. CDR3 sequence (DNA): TGTGCCAGCAGTTTCGGGACTAATGGCGGGGAGCTGTTTTTT.